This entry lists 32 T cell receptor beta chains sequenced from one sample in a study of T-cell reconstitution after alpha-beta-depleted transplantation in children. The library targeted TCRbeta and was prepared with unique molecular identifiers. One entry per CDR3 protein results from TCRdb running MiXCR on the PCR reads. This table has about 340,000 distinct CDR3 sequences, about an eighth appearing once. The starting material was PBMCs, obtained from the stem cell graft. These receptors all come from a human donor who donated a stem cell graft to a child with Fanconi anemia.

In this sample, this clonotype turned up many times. The CDR3 reads CASSPSGDASHEQFF. The CDR3 DNA sequence: TGTGCCAGCAGCCCTTCAGGGGACGCAAGCCATGAGCAGTTCTTC. V and J are TRBV3-1 and TRBJ2-1; D is perhaps TRBD1 (6 bases). V was pared by 4 bases and J by 8 bases, with 18 bases between. Germline V gene lookup returns CDR1 LGHDT and CDR2 YNNKEL (reference sequence). The CDR3 covers 15 residues.

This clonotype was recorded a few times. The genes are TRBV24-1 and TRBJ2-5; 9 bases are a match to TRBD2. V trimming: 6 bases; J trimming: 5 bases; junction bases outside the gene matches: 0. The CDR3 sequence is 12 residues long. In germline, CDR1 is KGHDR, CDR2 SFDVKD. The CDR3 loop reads CATSTSGETQYF. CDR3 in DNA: TGTGCCACCAGTACTAGCGGGGAGACCCAGTACTTC.

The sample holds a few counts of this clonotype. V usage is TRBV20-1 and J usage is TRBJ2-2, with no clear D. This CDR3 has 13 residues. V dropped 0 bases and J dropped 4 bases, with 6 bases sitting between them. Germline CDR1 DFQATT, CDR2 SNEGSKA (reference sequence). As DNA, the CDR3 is TGCAGTGCTAGAGATCCCCTCACCGGGGAGCTGTTTTTT. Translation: CSARDPLTGELFF.

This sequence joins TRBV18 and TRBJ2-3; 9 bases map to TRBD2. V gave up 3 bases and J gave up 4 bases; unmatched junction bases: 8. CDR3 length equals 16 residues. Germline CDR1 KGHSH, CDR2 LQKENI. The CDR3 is CASSPSGTSIADTQYF. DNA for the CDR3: TGTGCCAGCTCACCTTCCGGGACTAGCATCGCAGATACGCAGTATTTT. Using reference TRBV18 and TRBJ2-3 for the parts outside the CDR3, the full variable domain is NAGVMQNPRHLVRRRGQEARLRCSPMKGHSHVYWYRQLPEEGLKFMVYLQKENIIDESGMPKERFSAEFPKEGPSILRIQQVVRGDSAAYFCASSPSGTSIADTQYFGPGTRLTVL.

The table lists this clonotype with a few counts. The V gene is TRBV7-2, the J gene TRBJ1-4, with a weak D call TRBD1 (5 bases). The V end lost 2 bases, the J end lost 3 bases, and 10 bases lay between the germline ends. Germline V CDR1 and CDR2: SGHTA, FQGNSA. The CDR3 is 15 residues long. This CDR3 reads CASSLNKGSNEKLFF. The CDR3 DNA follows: TGTGCCAGCAGCTTAAACAAGGGGTCTAATGAAAAACTGTTTTTT.

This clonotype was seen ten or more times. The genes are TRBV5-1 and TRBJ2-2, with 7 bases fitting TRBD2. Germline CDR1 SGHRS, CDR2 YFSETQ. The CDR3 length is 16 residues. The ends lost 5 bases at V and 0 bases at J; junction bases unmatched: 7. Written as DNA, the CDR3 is TGCGCCAGCAGTTTCGGAGCGGGGTCGAACACCGGGGAGCTGTTTTTT. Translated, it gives CASSFGAGSNTGELFF.

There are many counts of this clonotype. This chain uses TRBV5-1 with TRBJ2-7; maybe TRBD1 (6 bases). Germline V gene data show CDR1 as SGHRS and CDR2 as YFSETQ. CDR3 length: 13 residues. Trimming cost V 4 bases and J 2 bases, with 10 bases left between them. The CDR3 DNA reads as TGCGCCAGCAGCCCACAGGGTACCTACGAGCAGTACTTC. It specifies CASSPQGTYEQYF. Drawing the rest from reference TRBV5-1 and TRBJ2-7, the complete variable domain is KAGVTQTPRYLIKTRGQQVTLSCSPISGHRSVSWYQQTPGQGLQFLFEYFSETQRNKGNFPGRFSGRQFSNSRSEMNVSTLELGDSALYLCASSPQGTYEQYFGPGTRLTVT.

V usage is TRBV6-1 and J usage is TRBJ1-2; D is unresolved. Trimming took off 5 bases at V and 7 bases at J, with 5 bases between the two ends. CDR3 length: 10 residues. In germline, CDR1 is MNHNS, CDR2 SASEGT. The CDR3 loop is CASSRSGYTF. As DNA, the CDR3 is TGTGCCAGCAGTAGGTCTGGCTACACCTTC.

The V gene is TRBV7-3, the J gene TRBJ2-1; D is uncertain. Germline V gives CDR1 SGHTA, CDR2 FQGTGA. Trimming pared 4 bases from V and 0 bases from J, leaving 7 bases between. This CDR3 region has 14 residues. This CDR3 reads CASSSQNSYNEQFF. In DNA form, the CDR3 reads TGTGCCAGCAGCTCCCAGAACTCCTACAATGAGCAGTTCTTC.

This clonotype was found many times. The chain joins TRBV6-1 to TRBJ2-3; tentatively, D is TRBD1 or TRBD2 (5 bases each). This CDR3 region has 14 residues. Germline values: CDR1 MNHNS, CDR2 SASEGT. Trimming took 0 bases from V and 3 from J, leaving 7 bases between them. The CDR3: CASSEAGATDTQYF. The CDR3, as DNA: TGTGCCAGCAGTGAAGCCGGGGCAACAGATACGCAGTATTTT.

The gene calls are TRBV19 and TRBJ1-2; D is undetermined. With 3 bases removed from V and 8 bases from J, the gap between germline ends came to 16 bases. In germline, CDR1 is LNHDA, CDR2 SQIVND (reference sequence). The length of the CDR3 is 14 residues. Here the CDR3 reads CASSMSTTLGGYTF. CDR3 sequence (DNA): TGTGCCAGTAGTATGTCGACCACCTTGGGAGGCTACACCTTC.

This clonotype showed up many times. This CDR3 reads CASSLYPGSYNEQFF. The CDR3 bases are TGCGCCAGCAGCTTGTACCCAGGCTCCTACAATGAGCAGTTCTTC. This chain links TRBV5-1 with TRBJ2-1; no reliable D call. Per germline, CDR1 SGHRS and CDR2 YFSETQ. Trimming left V 1 base short and J 0 bases short, with 8 bases between. This CDR3 has 15 residues. Filled out from reference TRBV5-1 and TRBJ2-1, the complete variable domain reads KAGVTQTPRYLIKTRGQQVTLSCSPISGHRSVSWYQQTPGQGLQFLFEYFSETQRNKGNFPGRFSGRQFSNSRSEMNVSTLELGDSALYLCASSLYPGSYNEQFFGPGTRLTVL.

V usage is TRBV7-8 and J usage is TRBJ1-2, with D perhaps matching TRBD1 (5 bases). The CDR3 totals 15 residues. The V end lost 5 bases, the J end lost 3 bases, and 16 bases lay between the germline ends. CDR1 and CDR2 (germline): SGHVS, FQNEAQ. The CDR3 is CASSPRGDPHYGYTF. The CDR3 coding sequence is TGTGCCAGCAGCCCCCGAGGGGATCCGCACTATGGCTACACCTTC.

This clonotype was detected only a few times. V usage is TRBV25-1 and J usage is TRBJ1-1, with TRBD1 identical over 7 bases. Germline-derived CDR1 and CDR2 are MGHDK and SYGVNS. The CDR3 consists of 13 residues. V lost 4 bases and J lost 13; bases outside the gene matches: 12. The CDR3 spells CASSATRGGGGFF. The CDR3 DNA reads TGTGCCAGCAGTGCCACCAGGGGGGGCGGGGGTTTCTTT.

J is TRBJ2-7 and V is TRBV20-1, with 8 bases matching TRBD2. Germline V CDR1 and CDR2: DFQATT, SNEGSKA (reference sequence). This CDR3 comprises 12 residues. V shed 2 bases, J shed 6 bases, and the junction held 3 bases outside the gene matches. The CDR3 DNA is TGCAGTGCTAGACAGGCGGGGGGCGAGCAGTACGTC. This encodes CSARQAGGEQYV.

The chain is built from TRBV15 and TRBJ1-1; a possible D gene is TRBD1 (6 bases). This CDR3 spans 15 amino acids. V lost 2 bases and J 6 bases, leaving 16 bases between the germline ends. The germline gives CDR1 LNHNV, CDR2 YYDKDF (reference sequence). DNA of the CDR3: TGTGCCACCAGCAGAATTGCGGGGGCGGTATCTGAAGCTTTCTTT. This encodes CATSRIAGAVSEAFF.

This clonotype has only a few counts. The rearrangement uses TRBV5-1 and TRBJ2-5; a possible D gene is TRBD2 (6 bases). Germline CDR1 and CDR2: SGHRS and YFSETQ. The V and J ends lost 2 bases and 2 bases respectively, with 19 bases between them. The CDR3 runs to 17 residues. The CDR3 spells CASSLRLTGTLQETQYF. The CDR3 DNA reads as TGCGCCAGCAGCTTAAGGCTCACCGGGACTTTACAAGAGACCCAGTACTTC.

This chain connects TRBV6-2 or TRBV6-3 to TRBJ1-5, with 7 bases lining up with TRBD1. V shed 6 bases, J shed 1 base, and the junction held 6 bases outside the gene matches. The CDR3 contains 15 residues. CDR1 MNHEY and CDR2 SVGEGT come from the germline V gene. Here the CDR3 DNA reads TGTGCCAGCAGCTCTGACAGGGCCAGCAATCAGCCCCAGCATTTT. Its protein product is CASSSDRASNQPQHF.

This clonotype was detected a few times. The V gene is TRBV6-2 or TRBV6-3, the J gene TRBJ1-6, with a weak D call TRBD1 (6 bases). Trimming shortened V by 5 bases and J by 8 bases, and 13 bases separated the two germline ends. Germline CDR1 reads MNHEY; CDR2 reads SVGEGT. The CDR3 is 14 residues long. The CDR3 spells CASSLSYRDSPLHF. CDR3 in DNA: TGTGCCAGCAGTCTATCCTACAGGGATTCACCCCTCCACTTT.

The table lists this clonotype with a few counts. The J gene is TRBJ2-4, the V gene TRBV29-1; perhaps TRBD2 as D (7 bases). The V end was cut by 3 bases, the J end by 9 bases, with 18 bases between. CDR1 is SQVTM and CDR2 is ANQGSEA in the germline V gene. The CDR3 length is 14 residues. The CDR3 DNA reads TGCAGCGTTGATCTTCTGGAGGGGGGGGTCATTCAGTACTTC. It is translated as CSVDLLEGGVIQYF.

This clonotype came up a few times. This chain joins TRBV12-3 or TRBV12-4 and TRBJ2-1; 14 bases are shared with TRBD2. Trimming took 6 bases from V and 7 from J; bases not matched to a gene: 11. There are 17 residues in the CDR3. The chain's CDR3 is CASSRTPTSGGANEQFF. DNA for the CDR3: TGTGCCAGCAGCCGGACGCCGACTAGCGGGGGGGCGAATGAGCAGTTCTTC.

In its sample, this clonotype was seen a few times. The CDR3 nucleotides are TGTGCCAGCAGTGAAAGGTGGGAAGAGGAAGAGACCCAGTACTTC. Protein product: CASSERWEEEETQYF. The gene calls are TRBV6-1 and TRBJ2-5; no clear D. Looked up from germline, CDR1 is MNHNS and CDR2 is SASEGT. This CDR3 comprises 15 residues. V gave up 2 bases and J gave up 3 bases, with 13 bases separating them.

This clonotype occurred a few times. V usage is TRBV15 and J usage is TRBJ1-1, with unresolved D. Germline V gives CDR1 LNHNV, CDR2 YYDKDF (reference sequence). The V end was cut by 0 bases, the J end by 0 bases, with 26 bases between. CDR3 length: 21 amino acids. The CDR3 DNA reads TGTGCCACCAGCAGAGATTTGATCTCGTACCCCGATTATGACTTGAACACTGAAGCTTTCTTT. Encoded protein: CATSRDLISYPDYDLNTEAFF.

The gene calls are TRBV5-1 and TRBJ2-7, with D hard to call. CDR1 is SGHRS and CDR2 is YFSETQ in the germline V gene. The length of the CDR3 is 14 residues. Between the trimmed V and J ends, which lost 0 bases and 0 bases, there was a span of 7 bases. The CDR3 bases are TGCGCCAGCAGCTTGGGGGCAGACTCCTACGAGCAGTACTTC. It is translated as CASSLGADSYEQYF.

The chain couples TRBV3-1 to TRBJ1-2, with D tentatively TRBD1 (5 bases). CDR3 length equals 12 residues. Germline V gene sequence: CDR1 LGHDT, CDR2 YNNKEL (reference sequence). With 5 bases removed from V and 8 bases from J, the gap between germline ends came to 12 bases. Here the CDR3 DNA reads TGTGCCAGCAGCTTGGCGTCAGGGGGCTACACCTTC. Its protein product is CASSLASGGYTF.

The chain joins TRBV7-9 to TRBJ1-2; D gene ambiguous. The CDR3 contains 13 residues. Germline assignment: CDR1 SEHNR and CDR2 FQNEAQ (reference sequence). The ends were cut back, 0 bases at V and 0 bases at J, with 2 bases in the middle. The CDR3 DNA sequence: TGTGCCAGCAGCTTAGCCCCTAACTATGGCTACACCTTC. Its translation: CASSLAPNYGYTF.

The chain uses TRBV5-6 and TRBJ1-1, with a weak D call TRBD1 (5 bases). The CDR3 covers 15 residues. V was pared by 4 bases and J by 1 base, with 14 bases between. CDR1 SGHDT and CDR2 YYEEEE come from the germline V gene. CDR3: CASSRAGGGNTEAFF. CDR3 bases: TGTGCCAGCAGCCGCGCCGGGGGAGGGAACACTGAAGCTTTCTTT.

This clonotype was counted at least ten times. The CDR3 coding sequence is TGCGCCAGCAGCAAGGACGGTGCTAGCAATCAGCCCCAGCATTTT. It encodes CASSKDGASNQPQHF. The rearrangement joins TRBV5-1 to TRBJ1-5; D unresolved. V lost 4 bases, J lost 0 bases, and 11 bases lay in between. The length of the CDR3 is 15 residues. CDR1 is SGHRS, CDR2 YFSETQ, per germline.

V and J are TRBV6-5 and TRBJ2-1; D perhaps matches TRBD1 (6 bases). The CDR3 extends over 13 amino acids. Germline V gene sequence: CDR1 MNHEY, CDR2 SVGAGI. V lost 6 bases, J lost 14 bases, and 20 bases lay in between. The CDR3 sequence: CASRRPGVGMEFF. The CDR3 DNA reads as TGTGCCAGCAGACGGCCAGGGGTAGGAATGGAGTTCTTC.

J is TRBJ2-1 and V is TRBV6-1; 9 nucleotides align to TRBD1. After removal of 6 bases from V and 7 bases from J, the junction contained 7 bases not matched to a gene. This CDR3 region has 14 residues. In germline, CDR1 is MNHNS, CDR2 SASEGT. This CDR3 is CASSPGTGRNEQFF. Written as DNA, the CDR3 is TGTGCCAGCAGCCCCGGGACAGGGCGGAATGAGCAGTTCTTC.

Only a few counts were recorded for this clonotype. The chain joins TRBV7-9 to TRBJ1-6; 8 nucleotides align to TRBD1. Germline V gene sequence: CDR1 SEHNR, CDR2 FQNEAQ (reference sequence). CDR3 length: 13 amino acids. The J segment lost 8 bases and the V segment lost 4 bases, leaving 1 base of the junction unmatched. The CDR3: CASSSDRDSPLHF. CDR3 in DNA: TGTGCCAGCAGCTCGGACAGGGATTCACCCCTCCACTTT.

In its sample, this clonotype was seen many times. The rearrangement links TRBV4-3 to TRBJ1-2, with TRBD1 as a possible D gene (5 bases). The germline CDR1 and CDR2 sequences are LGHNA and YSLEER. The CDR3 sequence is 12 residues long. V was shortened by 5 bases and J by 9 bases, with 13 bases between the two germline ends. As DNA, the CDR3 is TGCGCCAGCAGCAAGGGGCCCGGACGCTACACCTTC. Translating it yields CASSKGPGRYTF.